These T cell receptor beta chains were read from a single sample in a study of regulatory T cells in long-lasting Graves disease. TCRdb fed the multiplex PCR reads into MiXCR, producing one record per CDR3 protein. The table records 600,000 to 650,000 distinct CDR3 sequences, about 16% of them present only once. This sample also belongs to another study, concerning T cells in Graves' hyperthyroidism and ophthalmopathy.

This specimen was peripheral blood mononuclear cells (PBMCs), taken at new diagnosis, from a patient treated with antithyroid drugs. These receptors originate from a woman in her 30s with Graves disease. Each CDR3 is given with its conserved first and last residue. D genes are given only for firm matches. Rows may omit the clone size; those that give it use once, few, many or a size class.

V: TRBV6-1; D: TRBD1; J: TRBJ1-2; size: many; CDR3: CATDRTGVDSDGYTF; DNA: TGTGCCACAGACCGTACAGGGGTAGATTCGGATGGCTACACCTTC
V: TRBV24-1; D: TRBD1; J: TRBJ2-1; size: many; CDR3: CATSKDRGQYNEQFF; DNA: TGTGCCACCAGCAAAGACAGGGGGCAATACAATGAGCAGTTCTTC
V: TRBV12-3/TRBV12-4; D: .; J: TRBJ1-1; size: many; CDR3: CASSLKANTEAFF; DNA: TGTGCCAGCAGTTTAAAGGCGAACACTGAAGCTTTCTTT
V: TRBV19; D: TRBD2; J: TRBJ2-7; size: .; CDR3: CASSTGTSGRSYEQYF; DNA: TGTGCCAGTAGTACTGGGACTAGCGGCCGCTCCTACGAGCAGTACTTC
V: TRBV28; D: TRBD2; J: TRBJ2-7; size: .; CDR3: CASSLFPSGQGHGEQYF; DNA: TGTGCCAGCAGTTTATTTCCTAGCGGGCAGGGGCATGGGGAGCAGTACTTC
V: TRBV2; D: TRBD1; J: TRBJ2-3; size: .; CDR3: CASSRRTGASTDTQYF; DNA: TGTGCCAGCAGTCGAAGGACAGGGGCGAGCACAGATACGCAGTATTTT
V: TRBV24-1; D: TRBD2; J: TRBJ2-3; size: many; CDR3: CATSDVASGSGDTQYF; DNA: TGTGCCACCAGTGATGTTGCTAGCGGGAGTGGAGATACGCAGTATTTT
V: TRBV3-1; D: .; J: TRBJ2-7; size: .; CDR3: CASSQAGTSYEQYF; DNA: TGCGCCAGCAGCCAAGCAGGGACCTCCTACGAGCAGTACTTC
V: TRBV20-1; D: TRBD2; J: TRBJ2-5; size: .; CDR3: CSAIAGPRETQYF; DNA: TGCAGTGCAATAGCGGGGCCGCGGGAGACCCAGTACTTC
V: TRBV12-3/TRBV12-4; D: .; J: TRBJ1-1; size: many; CDR3: CASSPPWGGHTEAFF; DNA: TGTGCCAGCAGTCCTCCTTGGGGGGGGCACACTGAAGCTTTCTTT
V: TRBV12-3/TRBV12-4; D: TRBD1; J: TRBJ1-2; size: few; CDR3: CASTAPGQALGYGYTF; DNA: TGTGCCAGCACCGCCCCGGGACAGGCTTTAGGCTATGGCTACACCTTC
V: TRBV10-2; D: TRBD1; J: TRBJ1-4; size: .; CDR3: CASSERDRGWGVEKLFF; DNA: TGCGCCAGCAGTGAGCGGGACAGGGGATGGGGTGTTGAAAAACTGTTTTTT
V: TRBV12-3/TRBV12-4; D: .; J: TRBJ2-5; size: .; CDR3: CASSPIWRQGGETQYF; DNA: TGTGCCAGCTCACCAATTTGGAGGCAGGGTGGCGAGACCCAGTACTTC
V: TRBV29-1; D: .; J: TRBJ2-1; size: many; CDR3: CSVGGNYNEQFF; DNA: TGCAGCGTTGGCGGGAACTACAATGAGCAGTTCTTC
V: TRBV28; D: .; J: TRBJ1-5; size: few; CDR3: CASSLMGLGQPQHF; DNA: TGTGCCAGCAGTTTAATGGGGTTGGGTCAGCCCCAGCATTTT
V: TRBV2; D: .; J: TRBJ2-1; size: few; CDR3: CASSAGTQDNEQFF; DNA: TGTGCCAGCAGCGCGGGGACTCAGGACAATGAGCAGTTCTTC
V: TRBV7-2; D: .; J: TRBJ2-1; size: many; CDR3: CASSLGSSEVWQFF; DNA: TGTGCCAGCAGCTTAGGTAGTTCGGAGGTATGGCAGTTCTTC
V: TRBV9; D: .; J: TRBJ2-2; size: .; CDR3: CASGAGSRIGELFF; DNA: TGTGCCAGCGGCGCCGGGTCCCGTATCGGGGAGCTGTTTTTT
V: TRBV19; D: .; J: TRBJ2-7; size: few; CDR3: CASSNRRRGTYKYEQYF; DNA: TGTGCCAGTAGTAACCGCCGGAGAGGGACTTACAAATACGAGCAGTACTTC
V: TRBV25-1; D: TRBD2; J: TRBJ2-7; size: many; CDR3: CASSDSGSSYEQYF; DNA: TGTGCCAGCAGCGACAGCGGGAGCTCCTACGAGCAGTACTTC
V: TRBV11-3; D: .; J: TRBJ1-5; size: .; CDR3: CASSLNQGSPPQHF; DNA: TGTGCCAGCAGTCTTAATCAGGGGTCACCGCCCCAGCATTTT
V: TRBV2; D: .; J: TRBJ1-6; size: .; CDR3: CASSEPPYRNSPLHF; DNA: TGTGCCAGCAGTGAACCCCCATATAGGAATTCACCCCTCCACTTT
V: TRBV25-1; D: TRBD1; J: TRBJ2-7; size: .; CDR3: CASSEYWTGGYEQYF; DNA: TGTGCCAGCAGTGAATATTGGACAGGGGGCTACGAGCAGTACTTC
V: TRBV2; D: .; J: TRBJ2-7; size: few; CDR3: CASSKGPLAWNEQYF; DNA: TGTGCCAGCAGTAAGGGGCCCCTAGCATGGAACGAGCAGTACTTC
V: TRBV24-1; D: TRBD2; J: TRBJ2-1; size: .; CDR3: CATSGGREASYNEQFF; DNA: TGTGCCACCAGTGGAGGCCGGGAGGCCTCCTACAATGAGCAGTTCTTC
V: TRBV12-3/TRBV12-4; D: TRBD2; J: TRBJ2-3; size: .; CDR3: CASSLRLGRREVWSTDTQYF; DNA: TGTGCCAGCAGTTTAAGATTAGGCAGGCGGGAGGTCTGGAGCACAGATACGCAGTATTTT
V: TRBV11-1; D: TRBD2; J: TRBJ2-7; size: few; CDR3: CASSITPSSGSSCEQYF; DNA: TGTGCCAGCAGCATAACACCCTCTAGCGGGAGCTCCTGCGAGCAGTACTTC
V: TRBV7-9; D: .; J: TRBJ2-6; size: few; CDR3: CASSPMGSGANVLTF; DNA: TGTGCCAGCAGTCCTATGGGGTCTGGGGCCAACGTCCTGACTTTC
V: TRBV19; D: TRBD1; J: TRBJ2-7; size: few; CDR3: CASSTRQGSSYEQYF; DNA: TGTGCCAGTAGTACGCGACAGGGAAGCTCCTACGAGCAGTACTTC
V: TRBV7-9; D: TRBD1; J: TRBJ2-7; size: many; CDR3: CASSDRDSYEQYF; DNA: TGTGCCAGCAGCGACCGGGACAGCTACGAGCAGTACTTC
V: TRBV7-9; D: .; J: TRBJ2-3; size: many; CDR3: CASRKDGSADTQYF; DNA: TGTGCCAGTCGGAAGGACGGGAGCGCAGATACGCAGTATTTT